This T cell receptor (beta chain) was observed in a study of T cells in Graves' hyperthyroidism and ophthalmopathy. Whole-study findings and limits: In blood, most of the thyroid clonotypes expanded above 0.001 were also present. The model anticipated ophthalmopathy a median approximately six months pre-onset.

This clonotype appeared once. The antigen remains unidentified. The TCR beta CDR3 regions underwent amplification using RNA transcripts as the source. First-round RT-PCR targeting the TCR CDR3 was performed with the HTBI primer set. TCRdb reprocessed the multiplex PCR reads via MiXCR and lists one record per CDR3 protein. The sample has 450,000 to 700,000 distinct CDR3 sequences; about 43% are singletons. The CDR3 consists of 12 residues. Trimming shortened V by 4 bases and J by 4 bases, and 7 bases separated the two germline ends. Germline loops: CDR1 KGHDR, CDR2 SFDVKD. Patients showing uncontrolled infection, other autoimmune disease, pregnancy or lactation were ineligible. For the diagnoses, clinical symptoms, serum thyroxine and TRAb, thyroid ultrasound and orbital computed tomography were used.

The chain carries TRBV24-1 and TRBJ2-7; D might be TRBD2 (5 bases). The receptor was isolated from an adult woman with Graves' disease, either hyperthyroidism or ophthalmopathy (not recorded which). The sequencing input was peripheral blood or thyroid tissue (not recorded which). The CDR3 region has the DNA TGTGCCACCAGTGAGAGAGGGTACGAGCAGTACTTC. Translation gives CATSERGYEQYF.